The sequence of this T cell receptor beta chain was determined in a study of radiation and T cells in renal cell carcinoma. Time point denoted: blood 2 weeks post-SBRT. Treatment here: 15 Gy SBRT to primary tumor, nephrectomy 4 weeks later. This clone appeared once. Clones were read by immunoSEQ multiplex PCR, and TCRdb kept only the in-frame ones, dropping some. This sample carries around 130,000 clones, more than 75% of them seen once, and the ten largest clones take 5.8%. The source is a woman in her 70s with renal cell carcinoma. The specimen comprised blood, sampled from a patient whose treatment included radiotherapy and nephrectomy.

CDR3 coding DNA: TGTGCCAGCTATACCGGGACAGAGAACACTGAAGCTTTCTTT. This encodes CASYTGTENTEAFF. The chain couples TRBV28 to TRBJ1-1; 7 bases match TRBD1. CDR1 and CDR2 (germline): MDHEN, SYDVKM. After removal of 8 bases from V and 1 base from J, the junction contained 7 bases not matched to a gene. This CDR3 has 14 residues.